The 17 T cell receptor beta chains given below trace back to one sample, sequenced in a study of cytomegalovirus exposure and HLA in healthy donors. Vbeta (60) and Jbeta (13) primers were used in the PCR. Clones were read by immunoSEQ multiplex PCR, and TCRdb kept only the in-frame ones, dropping some. The sample lists over 95,000 clones; 76% were seen once. The sample was PBMCs. Receptor source: a woman aged 40 to 49 in good health and CMV-seropositive.

This clone was counted a few times. The V gene is TRBV29-1, the J gene TRBJ2-7, with D perhaps TRBD1 (5 bases). CDR1 and CDR2 (germline): SQVTM, ANQGSEA. There are 14 residues in the CDR3. V lost 4 bases and J 2 bases, leaving 15 bases between the germline ends. The CDR3 region has the DNA TGCAGCGTTGTTAGGGGTGCAGGGACCTACGAGCAGTACTTC. Encoded protein: CSVVRGAGTYEQYF.

This rearrangement joins TRBV5-6 to TRBJ1-5, with TRBD1 matching 7 bases. V trimming: 2 bases; J trimming: 3 bases; junction bases outside the gene matches: 8. Germline assignment: CDR1 SGHDT and CDR2 YYEEEE. There are 16 residues in the CDR3. CDR3 in DNA: TGTGCCAGCAGCTTTCGACAGGGAGTTGACAATCAGCCCCAGCATTTT. Its protein is CASSFRQGVDNQPQHF.

This CDR3 reads CASNRGEGGNTEAFF. The DNA for the CDR3 is TGTGCCAGCAACCGGGGGGAGGGGGGGAACACTGAAGCTTTCTTT. The rearrangement uses TRBV4-2 and TRBJ1-1, with a tentative D call TRBD1 (6 bases). Trimming took 7 bases from V and 1 from J, leaving 16 bases between them. The CDR3 length is 15 residues. The germline V gene encodes CDR1 LGHNA and CDR2 YNFKEQ.

To note about this clone: This sample also contains other DNA sequences that code for the same CDR3. The chain employs TRBV30 and TRBJ1-2; D unclear. The CDR3 is 11 amino acids. V was cut by 3 bases and J by 5 bases, with 7 bases left in between. The germline gives CDR1 GTSNPN, CDR2 SVGIG (reference sequence). The CDR3 loop reads CAWSAGYGYTF. The CDR3 DNA reads TGTGCCTGGAGCGCCGGGTATGGCTACACCTTC.

This chain uses TRBV5-1 with TRBJ2-3; 8 bases are shared with TRBD2. Germline CDR1 SGHRS, CDR2 YFSETQ. V was clipped by 1 base and J by 0 bases; unmatched bases: 10. The CDR3 loop spans 18 amino acids. The CDR3 DNA reads TGCGCCAGCAGCTTGTTGGTCGGGGGGGGCCCTAGCACAGATACGCAGTATTTT. Amino acids: CASSLLVGGGPSTDTQYF.

This rearrangement joins TRBV1 to TRBJ2-5; the table's D call TRBD2 went unverified against the DNA. TRBV1 is recorded as a pseudogene. This CDR3 comprises 14 residues. The DNA of the CDR3 is TGCACCAGCAGCCGTACTAGCGGCAAAGAGACCCAGTACTTC. It yields the protein CTSSRTSGKETQYF.

In this sample, this clone is large. The V call is TRBV5-1, the J call TRBJ2-7; D not certain. This CDR3 comprises 15 residues. Trimming removed 5 bases at V and 0 bases at J, with 15 bases between. Germline values: CDR1 SGHRS, CDR2 YFSETQ. CDR3 coding DNA: TGCGCCAGCAGACCCTACTTCGGAGCCTCCTACGAGCAGTACTTC. Encoded protein: CASRPYFGASYEQYF. Full variable domain (outside the CDR3, taken from reference TRBV5-1 and TRBJ2-7): KAGVTQTPRYLIKTRGQQVTLSCSPISGHRSVSWYQQTPGQGLQFLFEYFSETQRNKGNFPGRFSGRQFSNSRSEMNVSTLELGDSALYLCASRPYFGASYEQYFGPGTRLTVT.

CDR3 protein: CASSLSPDRSYSPLHF. Written as DNA, the CDR3 is TGCGCCAGCAGCCTTTCCCCCGACAGGAGTTATTCACCCCTCCACTTT. This chain connects TRBV5-1 to TRBJ1-6; perhaps TRBD1 as D (6 bases). The V gene's germline CDR1 is SGHRS and CDR2 YFSETQ. This CDR3 has 16 amino acids. The V end was cut by 4 bases, the J end by 8 bases, with 19 bases between.

V usage is TRBV18 and J usage is TRBJ2-6, with 7 bases fitting TRBD1. This CDR3 comprises 16 residues. Germline V lookup: CDR1 KGHSH, CDR2 LQKENI. V was clipped by 0 bases and J by 6 bases; unmatched bases: 5. CDR3 nucleotide sequence: TGTGCCAGCTCACCACCGGGACAGTCGTCGGCCAACGTCCTGACTTTC. It yields the protein CASSPPGQSSANVLTF.

The rearrangement joins TRBV5-1 to TRBJ1-1, with unresolved D. This CDR3 is built from 14 residues. The ends were cut back, 0 bases at V and 1 base at J, with 7 bases in the middle. In germline, CDR1 is SGHRS, CDR2 YFSETQ. DNA of the CDR3: TGCGCCAGCAGCTTGGCTGTCCCGAACACTGAAGCTTTCTTT. The encoded protein is CASSLAVPNTEAFF.

This chain joins TRBV18 and TRBJ2-5; TRBD2 agrees at 7 bases. J was trimmed by 1 base and V by 3 bases; bases with no gene match: 2. CDR1 is KGHSH, CDR2 LQKENI, per germline. The CDR3 extends over 14 amino acids. For the CDR3, the DNA is TGTGCCAGCTCACCTGCTAGCGGCCAAGAGACCCAGTACTTC. Translating gives CASSPASGQETQYF.

The rearrangement uses TRBV18 and TRBJ1-1; maybe TRBD1 (5 bases). The germline V gene encodes CDR1 KGHSH and CDR2 LQKENI. The CDR3 totals 14 residues. V was shortened by 5 bases and J by 2 bases, with 12 bases between the two germline ends. The CDR3 sequence: CASSWAGHNTEAFF. The CDR3, as DNA: TGTGCCAGCTCATGGGCAGGGCATAACACTGAAGCTTTCTTT.

This clone was observed a few times. The V call is TRBV5-4, the J call TRBJ2-3; D call uncertain. CDR1 is SGHNT, CDR2 YYREEE, per germline (reference sequence). The CDR3 loop spans 15 amino acids. V was clipped by 0 bases and J by 2 bases, with 10 bases between them. The DNA for the CDR3 is TGTGCCAGCAGCTTGGATGGGCATCCCACAGATACGCAGTATTTT. Residues: CASSLDGHPTDTQYF.

In its sample, this clone was seen once. This chain joins TRBV2 and TRBJ2-2, with no clear D. Per germline, CDR1 SNHLY and CDR2 FYNNEI. The V gene lost 4 bases and the J gene lost 1 base, with 4 bases spanning the gap. The CDR3 contains 13 residues. The CDR3 DNA reads as TGTGCCAGCAGTGCCAGGAACACCGGGGAGCTGTTTTTT. This codes for CASSARNTGELFF.

The chain recombines TRBV4-1 with TRBJ1-5, with D hard to call. The V gene's germline CDR1 is MGHRA and CDR2 YSYEKL. This CDR3 has 15 residues. Trimming took off 2 bases at V and 7 bases at J, with 15 bases between the two ends. In nucleotides, the CDR3 is TGCGCCAGCAGCCAACAATTCCGCCCACAGCAGCCCCAGCATTTT. This translates into CASSQQFRPQQPQHF.

The rearrangement joins TRBV2 to TRBJ1-6; 10 nucleotides match TRBD1. This CDR3 comprises 16 residues. V dropped 5 bases and J dropped 7; count of bases not matched to a gene: 8. Germline lookup yields CDR1 SNHLY and CDR2 FYNNEI. CDR3 residues: CASSLTGGARNSPLHF. CDR3 nucleotide sequence: TGTGCCAGCAGTTTGACAGGGGGCGCGAGGAATTCACCCCTCCACTTT.

This clone has a single count. The junction departs from the called germline gene at one end, perhaps through a read error. This sequence joins TRBV30 and TRBJ1-2; D perhaps matches TRBD1 (5 bases). The germline CDR1 and CDR2 sequences are GTSNPN and SVGIG (reference sequence). This CDR3 region has 14 residues. CDR3 DNA sequence: TGTGCCTGGAGTGTACCCGGGACGGACTATGGCTACCCCTTC. Residues: CAWSVPGTDYGYPF.